This T cell receptor beta chain was captured by sequencing in a study of T cells in Graves' hyperthyroidism and ophthalmopathy. This CDR3 has 15 residues. Germline assignment: CDR1 MNHNS and CDR2 SASEGT. V was clipped by 1 base and J by 3 bases; unmatched bases: 2. TCR beta CDR3 regions were amplified from RNA. The TCR CDR3 first-round RT-PCR relied on the HTBI primer set. TCRdb re-called the multiplex PCR reads through MiXCR, storing one row per CDR3 protein. The profile shows about 320,000 distinct CDR3 sequences, roughly 17% of them singletons. The clonotype comes from a man aged 25-45 years with Graves' hyperthyroidism. V is TRBV6-1 and J is TRBJ2-1, with TRBD2 matching 8 bases. The sample consisted of blood. CDR3 amino acids: CASSEERGLYNEQFF. In DNA form, the CDR3 reads TGTGCCAGCAGTGAAGAGCGGGGGCTCTACAATGAGCAGTTCTTC.